A selection of T cell receptor beta chains follows, all from one sample in a study of shared clonotypes between healthy human individuals. The method was immunoSEQ multiplex PCR; TCRdb's version includes in-frame clones alone and lacks a portion of them. Of roughly 1,100,000 clones in the sample, 65% to 75% are singletons; the top ten hold approximately 1.5%. The sequenced sample consisted of memory CD4+ T cells sorted from blood. These TCRs come from a man aged 18 to 29 in good health. Each CDR3 is given with its conserved first and last residue. A D gene is named only where the DNA matches it firmly.

cdr3_aa v_call d_call
CASSQGGQGAWETQYF TRBV4-1 TRBD1
CASLGTGGSISGNTIYF TRBV5-1 TRBD1
CASSLVTARGEQFF TRBV7-7 -
CASSQDPGDGYTF TRBV4-1 -
CASSLDRETQYF TRBV7-2 -
CASMLSAGGETQYF TRBV7-9 -
CASSLSRTGKYEQYF TRBV5-1 TRBD1
CASIKIRDGEQFF TRBV19 -
CASSVTGRYEQYF TRBV19 -
CASSVGGFGNTIYF TRBV9 -
CASSLVVLGGGYGYTF TRBV7-2 -
CASSRRQGYTDTQYF TRBV5-6 TRBD1
CASRGTGTDTQYF TRBV27 -
CASSNRDSPNQPQHF TRBV19 TRBD1
CASSHGGQIEGDTQYF TRBV4-1 -
CASSEEPGAGRYEQYF TRBV6-1 -